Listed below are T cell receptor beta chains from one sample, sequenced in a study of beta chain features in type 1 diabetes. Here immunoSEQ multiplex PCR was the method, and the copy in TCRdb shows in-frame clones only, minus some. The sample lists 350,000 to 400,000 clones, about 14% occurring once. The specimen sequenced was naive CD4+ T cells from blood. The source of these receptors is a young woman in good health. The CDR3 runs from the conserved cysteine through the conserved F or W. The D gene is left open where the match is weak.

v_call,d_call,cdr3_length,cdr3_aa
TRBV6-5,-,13,CASSRSGTDTQYF
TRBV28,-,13,CASSTPQDYEQYF
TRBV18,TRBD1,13,CASSPGQGKTQYF
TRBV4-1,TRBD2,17,CASSQEIGAGGSDEQFF
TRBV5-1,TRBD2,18,CASRDQKSGRLRAYEQYF
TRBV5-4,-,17,CASSAYGTPAAGTEAFF
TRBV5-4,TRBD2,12,CASAGGSNEQFF
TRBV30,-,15,CAWSTLDRSAGELFF
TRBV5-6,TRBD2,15,CASSLTGRATDTQYF
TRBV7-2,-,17,CASSWVGLRSGANVLTF
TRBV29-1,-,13,CSVEALLVTEAFF
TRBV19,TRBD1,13,CASSPDRVYEQYF
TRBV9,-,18,CASSVVPAGPSSYNEQFF
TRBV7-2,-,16,CASSLQGYIGTGELFF
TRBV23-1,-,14,CASSQRGAPYGYTF
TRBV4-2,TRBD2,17,CASSQLGLAGVPHEQYF
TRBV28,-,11,CASSRDTEAFF
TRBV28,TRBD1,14,CATLRTGVTDTQYF
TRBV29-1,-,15,CSVAFKGQVGTEAFF
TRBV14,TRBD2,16,CASSRRLAGATDTQYF
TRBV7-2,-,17,CASSLGSLARVTGELFF
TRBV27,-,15,CASSFDRLAKNIQYF
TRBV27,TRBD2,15,CASSGRLAGINEQFF
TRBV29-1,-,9,CSVLPGAFF
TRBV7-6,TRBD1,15,CASSFAGTGIDEQYF
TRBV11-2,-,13,CASSRLQGQPQHF
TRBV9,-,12,CASSVDNYEQYF
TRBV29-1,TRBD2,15,CSAGPGLANSYEQYF
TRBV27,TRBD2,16,CASSPLLAGGTGELFF
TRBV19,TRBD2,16,CASSRQLAGPQETQYF
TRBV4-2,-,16,CASSQEVGGGTGELFF
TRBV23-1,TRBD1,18,CASSQFQGQVDRVYEQYF
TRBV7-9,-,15,CASSLIGGVAYGYTF
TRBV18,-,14,CASSPGQINEKLFF
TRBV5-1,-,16,CASSLKTSGSTDTQYF